This T cell receptor (beta chain) was retrieved from a study of T-cell reconstitution after alpha-beta-depleted transplantation in children. Germline V lookup: CDR1 SGHRS, CDR2 YFSETQ. Trimming cost V 8 bases and J 7 bases, with 19 bases left between them. This CDR3 is 14 amino acids long. The library targeted TCRbeta and was prepared with unique molecular identifiers. TCRdb ran MiXCR on the PCR reads and lists one entry per CDR3 protein. The sample holds a few hundred thousand distinct CDR3 sequences; more than 7.5% are singletons and the top ten take about 5.4%. This clonotype has a handful of counts.

The V gene is TRBV5-1, the J gene TRBJ2-1; D unclear. The TCR originated in a human donor who donated a stem cell graft to a child with SCID. Material: PBMCs from the stem cell graft donor, obtained from the stem cell graft. CDR3 nucleotides: TGCGCCAGTAGGACCAATCTGTTTTTTAATGAGCAGTTCTTC. Encoded protein: CASRTNLFFNEQFF.